Shown below are 2 T cell receptor beta chains from a single sample sequenced in a study of shared clonotypes between healthy human individuals. Some clones are missing from TCRdb's copy, which holds only in-frame ones; the method was immunoSEQ multiplex PCR. The sample includes 2 million to 2.5 million clones, approximately 90% of them seen just once. Sequenced sample: naive CD4+ T cells from PBMCs. This sample's subset: CD45RA+ positively selected. These receptors were taken from a man aged 18 to 35 in good health. Some clones in this sample may be carry-over from other donors' samples.

As concerns this clone: The sample has other DNA sequences that encode this CDR3 too. The chain recombines TRBV7-2 with TRBJ1-1; D may be TRBD1 (6 bases). The CDR3 is made up of 14 amino acids. Deletions cut 5 bases from V and 0 bases from J, with 10 bases between. CDR1 and CDR2 (germline): SGHTA, FQGNSA. CDR3 amino acids: CASSLNRVNTEAFF. The CDR3 nucleotides read TGTGCCAGCAGCCTAAACAGGGTGAACACTGAAGCTTTCTTT.

The chain joins TRBV28 to TRBJ1-4; the D gene is possibly TRBD1 (6 bases). Trimming cost V 4 bases and J 8 bases, with 20 bases left between them. Germline values: CDR1 MDHEN, CDR2 SYDVKM. The CDR3 covers 16 residues. DNA for the CDR3: TGTGCCAGCAGTTCCATGGGCCGGGGGGCGCGAGAAAAACTGTTTTTT. Amino acids: CASSSMGRGAREKLFF. The full variable domain, completed using reference TRBV28 and TRBJ1-4, is DVKVTQSSRYLVKRTGEKVFLECVQDMDHENMFWYRQDPGLGLRLIYFSYDVKMKEKGDIPEGYSVSREKKERFSLILESASTNQTSMYLCASSSMGRGAREKLFFGSGTQLSVL.